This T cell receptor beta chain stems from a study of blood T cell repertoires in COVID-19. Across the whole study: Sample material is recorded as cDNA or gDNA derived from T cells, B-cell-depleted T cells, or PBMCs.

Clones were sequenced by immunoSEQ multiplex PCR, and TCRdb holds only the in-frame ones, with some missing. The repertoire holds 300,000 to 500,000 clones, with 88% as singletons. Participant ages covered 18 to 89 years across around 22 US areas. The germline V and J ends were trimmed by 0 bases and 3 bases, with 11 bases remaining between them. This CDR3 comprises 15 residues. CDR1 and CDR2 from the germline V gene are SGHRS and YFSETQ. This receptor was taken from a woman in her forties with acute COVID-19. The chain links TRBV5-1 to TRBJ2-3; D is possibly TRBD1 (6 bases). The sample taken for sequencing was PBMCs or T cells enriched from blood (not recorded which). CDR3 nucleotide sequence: TGCGCCAGCAGCTTGGAGGGGGTGGTGACAGATACGCAGTATTTT. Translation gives CASSLEGVVTDTQYF. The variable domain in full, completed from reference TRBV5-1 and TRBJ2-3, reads KAGVTQTPRYLIKTRGQQVTLSCSPISGHRSVSWYQQTPGQGLQFLFEYFSETQRNKGNFPGRFSGRQFSNSRSEMNVSTLELGDSALYLCASSLEGVVTDTQYFGPGTRLTVL.